Included here is one T cell receptor beta chain sequence, with context. The protocol was immunoSEQ multiplex PCR, while the TCRdb copy is restricted to in-frame clones and leaves out a portion. The sample shows some 110,000 clones, more than 85% of them seen only once. The data stem from a study of control samples from healthy donors and cancer patients. The CDR3 totals 13 residues. V was trimmed by 1 base and J by 8 bases, leaving 11 bases between them. CDR1 is SGHTS and CDR2 is YDEGEE in the germline V gene. This TCR came from a man aged 25-45 years in good health. The chain combines TRBV5-8 with TRBJ2-3; D unclear. The sequenced material came from blood. CDR3 DNA sequence: TGTGCCAGCAGCTTGACGAGTAGTCGTACGCAGTATTTT. The encoded protein is CASSLTSSRTQYF.